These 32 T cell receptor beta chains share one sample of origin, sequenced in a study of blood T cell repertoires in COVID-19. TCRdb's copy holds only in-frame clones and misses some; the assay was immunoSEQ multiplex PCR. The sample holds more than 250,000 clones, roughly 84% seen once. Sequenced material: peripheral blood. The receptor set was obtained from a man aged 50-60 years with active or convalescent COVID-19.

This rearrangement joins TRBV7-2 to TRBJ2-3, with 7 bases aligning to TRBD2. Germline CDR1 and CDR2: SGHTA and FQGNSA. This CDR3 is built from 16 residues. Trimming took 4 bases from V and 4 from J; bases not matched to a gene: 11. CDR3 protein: CASSSPPGGSADTQYF. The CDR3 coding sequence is TGTGCCAGCAGCTCCCCCCCCGGGGGGTCGGCAGATACGCAGTATTTT.

CDR3 DNA sequence: TGTGCCAGCAGTTACTCAGCCACAGGGAACACTGAAGCTTTCTTT. Translated, it gives CASSYSATGNTEAFF. V and J are TRBV6-5 and TRBJ1-1, with a tentative D call TRBD1 (5 bases). V shed 0 bases and J shed 1 base, with 9 bases lying between them. The CDR3 consists of 15 residues. Per the germline V gene, CDR1 is MNHEY and CDR2 is SVGAGI.

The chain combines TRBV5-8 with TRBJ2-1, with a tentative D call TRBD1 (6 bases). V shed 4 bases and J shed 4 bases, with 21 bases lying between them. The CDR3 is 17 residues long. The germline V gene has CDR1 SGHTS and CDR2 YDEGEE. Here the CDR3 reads CASSARSGRGRYNEQFF. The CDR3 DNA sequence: TGTGCCAGCAGCGCTCGGTCCGGCAGGGGTCGATACAATGAGCAGTTCTTC.

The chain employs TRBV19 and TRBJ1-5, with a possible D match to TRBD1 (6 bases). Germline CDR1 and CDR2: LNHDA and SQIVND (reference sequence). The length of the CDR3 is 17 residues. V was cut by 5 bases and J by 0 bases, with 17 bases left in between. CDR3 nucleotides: TGTGCCAGTAGTCCCAGACAGGTACTATATAGCAATCAGCCCCAGCATTTT. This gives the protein CASSPRQVLYSNQPQHF.

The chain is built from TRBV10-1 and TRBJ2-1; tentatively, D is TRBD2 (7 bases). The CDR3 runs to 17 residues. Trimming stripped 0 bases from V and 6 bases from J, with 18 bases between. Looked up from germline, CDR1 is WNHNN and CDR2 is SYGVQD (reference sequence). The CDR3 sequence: CASSESGPGGGGNEQFF. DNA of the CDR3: TGCGCCAGCAGTGAGTCCGGACCCGGGGGAGGGGGCAATGAGCAGTTCTTC.

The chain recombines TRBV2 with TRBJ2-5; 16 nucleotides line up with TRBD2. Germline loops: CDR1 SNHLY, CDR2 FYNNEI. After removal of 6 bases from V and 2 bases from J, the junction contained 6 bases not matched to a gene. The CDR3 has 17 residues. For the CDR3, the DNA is TGTGCCAGCAGCGAGGGACTAGCGGGAGGGGGTCAAGAGACCCAGTACTTC. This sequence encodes CASSEGLAGGGQETQYF.

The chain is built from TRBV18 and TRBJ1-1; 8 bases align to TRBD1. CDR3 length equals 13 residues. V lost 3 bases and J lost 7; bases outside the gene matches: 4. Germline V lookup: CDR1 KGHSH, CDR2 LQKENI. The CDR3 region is CASSPGDRLEAFF. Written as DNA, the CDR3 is TGTGCCAGCTCACCGGGGGACAGGCTTGAAGCTTTCTTT.

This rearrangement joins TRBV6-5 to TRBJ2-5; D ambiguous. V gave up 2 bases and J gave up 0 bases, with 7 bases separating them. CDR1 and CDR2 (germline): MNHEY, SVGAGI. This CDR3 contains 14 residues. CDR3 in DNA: TGTGCCAGCAGTTACGGAACAGACCAAGAGACCCAGTACTTC. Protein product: CASSYGTDQETQYF.

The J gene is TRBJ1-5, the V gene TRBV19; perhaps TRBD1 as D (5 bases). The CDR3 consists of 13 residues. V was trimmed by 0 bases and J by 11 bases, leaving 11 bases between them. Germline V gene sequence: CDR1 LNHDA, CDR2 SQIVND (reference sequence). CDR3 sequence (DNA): TGTGCCAGTAGTATAGACGAGGGACTCGCCCAGCATTTT. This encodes CASSIDEGLAQHF. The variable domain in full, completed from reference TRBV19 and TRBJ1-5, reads DGGITQSPKYLFRKEGQNVTLSCEQNLNHDAMYWYRQDPGQGLRLIYYSQIVNDFQKGDIAEGYSVSREKKESFPLTVTSAQKNPTAFYLCASSIDEGLAQHFGDGTRLSIL.

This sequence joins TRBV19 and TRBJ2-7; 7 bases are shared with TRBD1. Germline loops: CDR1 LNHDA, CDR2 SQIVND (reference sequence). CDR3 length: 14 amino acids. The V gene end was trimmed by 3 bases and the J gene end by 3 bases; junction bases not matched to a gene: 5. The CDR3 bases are TGTGCCAGTAGTATCTCGGGACAGTTCTACGAGCAGTACTTC. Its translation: CASSISGQFYEQYF.

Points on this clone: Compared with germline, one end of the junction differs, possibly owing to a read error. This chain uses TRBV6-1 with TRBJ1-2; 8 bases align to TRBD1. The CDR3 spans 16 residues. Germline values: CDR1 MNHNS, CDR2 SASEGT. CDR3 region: CASSKAVQGGTYGYTF. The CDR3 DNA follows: TGTGCCAGCAGTAAAGCCGTACAGGGGGGAACTTATGGCTACACCTTC.

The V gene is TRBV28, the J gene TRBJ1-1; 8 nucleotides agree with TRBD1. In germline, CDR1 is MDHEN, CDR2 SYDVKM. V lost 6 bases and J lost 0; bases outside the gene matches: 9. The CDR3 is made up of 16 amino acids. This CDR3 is CASRKTGDKMNTEAFF. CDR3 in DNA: TGTGCCAGCAGGAAGACAGGGGATAAAATGAACACTGAAGCTTTCTTT.

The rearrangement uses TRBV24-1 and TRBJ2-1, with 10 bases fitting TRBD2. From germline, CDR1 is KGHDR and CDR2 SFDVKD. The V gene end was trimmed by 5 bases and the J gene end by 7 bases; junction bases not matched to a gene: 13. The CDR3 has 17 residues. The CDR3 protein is CATSAQREGPGVNEQFF. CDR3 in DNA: TGTGCCACCAGTGCTCAGCGGGAGGGTCCCGGGGTGAATGAGCAGTTCTTC.

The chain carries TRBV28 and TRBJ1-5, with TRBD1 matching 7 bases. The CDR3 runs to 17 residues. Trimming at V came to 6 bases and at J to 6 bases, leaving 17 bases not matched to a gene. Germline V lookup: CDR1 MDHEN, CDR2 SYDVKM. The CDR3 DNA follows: TGTGCCAGCAGGTCGACAGGGATCCTCCATAGGGCTCAGCCCCAGCATTTT. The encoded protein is CASRSTGILHRAQPQHF.

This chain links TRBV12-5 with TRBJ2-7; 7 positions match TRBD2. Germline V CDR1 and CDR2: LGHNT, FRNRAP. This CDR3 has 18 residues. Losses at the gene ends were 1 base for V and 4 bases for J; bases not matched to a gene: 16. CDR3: CASGLGLDAGASAYEQYF. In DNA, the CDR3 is TGTGCTAGTGGTTTGGGACTGGATGCGGGAGCGTCTGCATACGAGCAGTACTTC.

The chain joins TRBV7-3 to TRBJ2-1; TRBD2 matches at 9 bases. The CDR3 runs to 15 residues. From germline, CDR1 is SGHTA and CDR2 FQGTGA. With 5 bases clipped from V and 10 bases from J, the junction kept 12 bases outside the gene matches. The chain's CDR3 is CASSPTSSGRNEQFF. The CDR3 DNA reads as TGTGCCAGCAGCCCTACGTCCAGCGGGAGGAACGAGCAGTTCTTC.

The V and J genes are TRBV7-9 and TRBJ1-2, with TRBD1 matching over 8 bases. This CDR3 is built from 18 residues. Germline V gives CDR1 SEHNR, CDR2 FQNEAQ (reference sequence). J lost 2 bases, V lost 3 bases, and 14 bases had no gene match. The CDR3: CASSFFQGTGVENYGYTF. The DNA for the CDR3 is TGTGCCAGCAGCTTCTTTCAAGGGACAGGAGTAGAGAACTATGGCTACACCTTC.

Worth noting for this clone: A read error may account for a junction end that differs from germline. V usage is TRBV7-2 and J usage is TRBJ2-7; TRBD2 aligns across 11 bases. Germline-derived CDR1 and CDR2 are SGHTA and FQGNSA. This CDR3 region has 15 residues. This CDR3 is CASRLAGGPSYEQYF. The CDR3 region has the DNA TGTGCCAGCAGGTTAGCGGGAGGGCCCTCCTACGAGCAGTACTTC.

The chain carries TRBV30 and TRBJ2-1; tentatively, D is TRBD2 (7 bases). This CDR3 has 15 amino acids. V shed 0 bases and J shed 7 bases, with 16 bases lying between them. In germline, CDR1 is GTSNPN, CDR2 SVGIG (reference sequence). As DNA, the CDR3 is TGTGCCTGGAGTGTCGGGGGGCCATACGGGAATGAGCAGTTCTTC. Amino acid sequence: CAWSVGGPYGNEQFF.

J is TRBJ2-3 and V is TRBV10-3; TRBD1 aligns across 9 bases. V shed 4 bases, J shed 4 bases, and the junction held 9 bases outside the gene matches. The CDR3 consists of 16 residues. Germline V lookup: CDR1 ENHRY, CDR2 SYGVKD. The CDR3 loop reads CAISVQTGGGADTQYF. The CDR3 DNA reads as TGTGCCATCAGTGTTCAGACAGGGGGAGGGGCAGATACGCAGTATTTT.

The CDR3 region is CASSSSSGAYGYTF. In DNA, the CDR3 is TGTGCCAGCAGTTCATCTTCAGGGGCCTATGGCTACACCTTC. J is TRBJ1-2 and V is TRBV27; D perhaps matches TRBD1 (6 bases). Per germline, CDR1 MNHEY and CDR2 SMNVEV (reference sequence). The CDR3 runs to 14 residues. V dropped 4 bases and J dropped 4 bases, with 13 bases sitting between them.

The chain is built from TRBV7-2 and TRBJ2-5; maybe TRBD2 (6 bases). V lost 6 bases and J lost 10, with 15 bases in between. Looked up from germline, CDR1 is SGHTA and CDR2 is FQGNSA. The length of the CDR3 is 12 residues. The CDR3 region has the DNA TGTGCCAGCAGTACGGCGGGGAGGAACCAGTACTTC. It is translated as CASSTAGRNQYF. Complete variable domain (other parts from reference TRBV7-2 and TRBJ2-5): GAGVSQSPSNKVTEKGKDVELRCDPISGHTALYWYRQSLGQGLEFLIYFQGNSAPDKSGLPSDRFSAERTGGSVSTLTIQRTQQEDSAVYLCASSTAGRNQYFGPGTRLLVL.

The CDR3 nucleotides read TGTGCCAGCAGCTTAGGAGAGGCGAACACCATATATTTT. Translation: CASSLGEANTIYF. The chain links TRBV11-3 to TRBJ1-3; no definite D call. The length of the CDR3 is 13 residues. Germline CDR1 reads SGHNT; CDR2 reads YENEEA. V was pared by 1 base and J by 7 bases, with 8 bases between.

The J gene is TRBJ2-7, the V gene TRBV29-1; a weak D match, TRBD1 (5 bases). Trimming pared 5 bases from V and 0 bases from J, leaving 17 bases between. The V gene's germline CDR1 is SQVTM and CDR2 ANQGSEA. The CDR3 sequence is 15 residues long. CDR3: CSVRRTSGFSYEQYF. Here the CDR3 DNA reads TGCAGCGTTCGACGAACTTCAGGGTTCTCCTACGAGCAGTACTTC.

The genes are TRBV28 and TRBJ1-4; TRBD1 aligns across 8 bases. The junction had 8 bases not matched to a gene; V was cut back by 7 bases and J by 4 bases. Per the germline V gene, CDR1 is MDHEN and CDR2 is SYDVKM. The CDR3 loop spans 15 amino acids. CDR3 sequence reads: CASKAGGAGNEKLFF. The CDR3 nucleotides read TGTGCCAGCAAGGCAGGGGGCGCGGGTAATGAAAAACTGTTTTTT.

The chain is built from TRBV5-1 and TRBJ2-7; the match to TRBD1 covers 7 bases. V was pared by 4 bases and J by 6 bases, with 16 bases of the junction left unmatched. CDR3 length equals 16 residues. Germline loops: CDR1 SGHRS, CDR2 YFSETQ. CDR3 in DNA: TGCGCCAGCAGCCCAACTGCGGGCAGGGGGACGGGCGAGCAGTACTTC. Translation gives CASSPTAGRGTGEQYF.

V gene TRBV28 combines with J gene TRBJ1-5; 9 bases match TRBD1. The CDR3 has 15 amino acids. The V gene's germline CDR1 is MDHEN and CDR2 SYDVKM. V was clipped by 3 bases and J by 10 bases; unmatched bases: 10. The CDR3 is CASSFLNRGRRPQHF. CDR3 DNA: TGTGCCAGCAGTTTTCTTAACAGGGGGCGCCGTCCCCAGCATTTT. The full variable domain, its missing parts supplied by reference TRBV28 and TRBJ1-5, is DVKVTQSSRYLVKRTGEKVFLECVQDMDHENMFWYRQDPGLGLRLIYFSYDVKMKEKGDIPEGYSVSREKKERFSLILESASTNQTSMYLCASSFLNRGRRPQHFGDGTRLSIL.

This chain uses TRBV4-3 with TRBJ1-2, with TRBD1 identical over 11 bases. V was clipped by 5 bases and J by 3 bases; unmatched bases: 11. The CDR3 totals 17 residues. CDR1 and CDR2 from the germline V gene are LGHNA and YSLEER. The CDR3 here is CASSRSAGQGEDYGYTF. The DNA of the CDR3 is TGCGCCAGCAGCAGGTCCGCGGGACAGGGGGAGGACTATGGCTACACCTTC.

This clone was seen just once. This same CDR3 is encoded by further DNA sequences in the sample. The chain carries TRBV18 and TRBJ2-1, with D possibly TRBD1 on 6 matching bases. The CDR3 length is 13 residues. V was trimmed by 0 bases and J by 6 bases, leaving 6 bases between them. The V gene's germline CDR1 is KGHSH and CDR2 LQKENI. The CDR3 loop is CASSPPGANEQFF. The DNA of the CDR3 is TGTGCCAGCTCACCACCGGGGGCCAATGAGCAGTTCTTC.

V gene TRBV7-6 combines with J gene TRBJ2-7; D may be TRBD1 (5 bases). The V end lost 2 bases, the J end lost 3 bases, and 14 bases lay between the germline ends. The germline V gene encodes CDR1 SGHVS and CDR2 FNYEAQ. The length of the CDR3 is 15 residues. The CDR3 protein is CASSLFSTVSYEQYF. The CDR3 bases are TGTGCCAGCAGCTTATTTTCGACAGTCAGCTACGAGCAGTACTTC.

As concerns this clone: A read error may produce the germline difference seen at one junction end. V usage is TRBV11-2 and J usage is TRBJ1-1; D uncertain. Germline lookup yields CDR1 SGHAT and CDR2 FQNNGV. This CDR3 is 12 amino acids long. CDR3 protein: CASSLGIAGAFF. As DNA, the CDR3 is TGTGCCAGCAGTTTAGGGATTGCAGGAGCTTTCTTT.

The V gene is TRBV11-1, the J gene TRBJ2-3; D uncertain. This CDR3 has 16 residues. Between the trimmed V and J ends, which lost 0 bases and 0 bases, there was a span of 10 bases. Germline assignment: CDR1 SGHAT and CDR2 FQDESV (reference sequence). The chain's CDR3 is CASSLALYPSTDTQYF. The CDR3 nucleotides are TGTGCCAGCAGCTTAGCCCTTTATCCTAGCACAGATACGCAGTATTTT.